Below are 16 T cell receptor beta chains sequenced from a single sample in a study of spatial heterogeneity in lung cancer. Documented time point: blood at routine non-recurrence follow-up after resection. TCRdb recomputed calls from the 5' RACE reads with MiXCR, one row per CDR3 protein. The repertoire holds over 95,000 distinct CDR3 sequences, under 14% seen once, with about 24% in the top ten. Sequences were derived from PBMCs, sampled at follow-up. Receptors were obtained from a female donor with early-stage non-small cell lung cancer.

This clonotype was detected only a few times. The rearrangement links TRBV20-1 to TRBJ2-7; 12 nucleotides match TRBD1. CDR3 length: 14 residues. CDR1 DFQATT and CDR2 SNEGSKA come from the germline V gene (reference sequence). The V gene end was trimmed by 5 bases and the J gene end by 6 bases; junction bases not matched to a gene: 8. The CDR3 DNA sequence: TGCAGTGCTTACCGAGGGACAGGGGGCGGCGAGCAGTACTTC. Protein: CSAYRGTGGGEQYF.

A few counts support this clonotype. CDR3 coding DNA: TGTGCCAGCAGTTACTTGGAGGATACGCAGTATTTT. Residues: CASSYLEDTQYF. This chain connects TRBV6-2 or TRBV6-3 to TRBJ2-3; D is unresolved. Germline CDR1 and CDR2: MNHEY and SVGEGT. The CDR3 extends over 12 amino acids. The ends were cut back, 1 base at V and 6 bases at J, with 5 bases in the middle.

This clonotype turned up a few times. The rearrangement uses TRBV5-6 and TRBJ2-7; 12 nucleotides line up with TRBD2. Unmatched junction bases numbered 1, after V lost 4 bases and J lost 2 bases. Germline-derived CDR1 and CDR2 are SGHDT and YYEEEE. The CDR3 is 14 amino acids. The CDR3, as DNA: TGTGCCAGCAGCCGGACTAGCGGGACCTACGAGCAGTACGTC. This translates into CASSRTSGTYEQYV.

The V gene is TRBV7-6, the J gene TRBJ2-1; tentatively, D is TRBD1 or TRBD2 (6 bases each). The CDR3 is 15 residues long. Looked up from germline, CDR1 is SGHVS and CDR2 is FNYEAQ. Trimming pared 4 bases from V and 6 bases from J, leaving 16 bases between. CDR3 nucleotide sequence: TGTGCCAGCAGCTCCGTCGGGGGCGTTCTCAATGAGCAGTTCTTC. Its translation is CASSSVGGVLNEQFF.

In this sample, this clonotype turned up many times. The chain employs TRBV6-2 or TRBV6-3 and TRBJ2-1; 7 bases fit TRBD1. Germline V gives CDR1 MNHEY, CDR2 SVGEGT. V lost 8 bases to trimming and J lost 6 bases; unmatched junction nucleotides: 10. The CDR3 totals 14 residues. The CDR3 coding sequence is TGTGCCAGCCGAATTGACAGGGTCACCAATGAGCAGTTCTTC. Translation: CASRIDRVTNEQFF.

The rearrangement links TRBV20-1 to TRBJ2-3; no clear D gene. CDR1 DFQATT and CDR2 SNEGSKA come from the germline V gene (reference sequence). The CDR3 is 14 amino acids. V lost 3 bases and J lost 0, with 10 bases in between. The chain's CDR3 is CSASPTVSTDTQYF. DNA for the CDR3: TGCAGTGCTAGCCCCACCGTCAGCACAGATACGCAGTATTTT.

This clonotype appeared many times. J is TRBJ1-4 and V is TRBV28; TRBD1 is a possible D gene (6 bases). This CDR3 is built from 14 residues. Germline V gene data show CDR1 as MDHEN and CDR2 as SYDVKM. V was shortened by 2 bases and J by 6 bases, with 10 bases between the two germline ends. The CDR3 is CASSLGGADEKLFF. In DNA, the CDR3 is TGTGCCAGCAGTTTAGGGGGGGCAGATGAAAAACTGTTTTTT.

The CDR3 region is CALAPSSGNTIYF. The CDR3 DNA reads as TGTGCCCTTGCCCCAAGCTCTGGAAACACCATATATTTT. V and J are TRBV10-3 and TRBJ1-3, with D unclear. Trimming removed 11 bases from V and 0 bases from J, with 11 bases in between. This CDR3 spans 13 amino acids. Germline V CDR1 and CDR2: ENHRY, SYGVKD.

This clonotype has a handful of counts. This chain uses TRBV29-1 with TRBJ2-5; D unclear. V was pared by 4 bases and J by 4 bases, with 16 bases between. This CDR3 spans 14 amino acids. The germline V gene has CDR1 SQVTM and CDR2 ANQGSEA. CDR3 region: CSVGRQVIVETQYF. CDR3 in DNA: TGCAGCGTTGGTCGTCAGGTGATAGTAGAGACCCAGTACTTC.

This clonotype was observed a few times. The CDR3 coding sequence is TGTGCCACCAGTGATCCCCGACAGGCCGCAGATACGCAGTATTTT. It codes for CATSDPRQAADTQYF. The J gene is TRBJ2-3, the V gene TRBV24-1; possible D gene TRBD1, 6 bases. The CDR3 contains 15 residues. The germline V and J ends were trimmed by 3 bases and 4 bases, with 13 bases remaining between them. CDR1 and CDR2 from the germline V gene are KGHDR and SFDVKD.

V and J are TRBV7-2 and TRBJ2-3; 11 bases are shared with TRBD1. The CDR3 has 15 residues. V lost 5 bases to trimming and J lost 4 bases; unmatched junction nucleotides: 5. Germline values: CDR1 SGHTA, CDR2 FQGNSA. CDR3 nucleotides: TGTGCCAGCAGCGGACAGGGGGCGCTGGCAGATACGCAGTATTTT. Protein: CASSGQGALADTQYF.

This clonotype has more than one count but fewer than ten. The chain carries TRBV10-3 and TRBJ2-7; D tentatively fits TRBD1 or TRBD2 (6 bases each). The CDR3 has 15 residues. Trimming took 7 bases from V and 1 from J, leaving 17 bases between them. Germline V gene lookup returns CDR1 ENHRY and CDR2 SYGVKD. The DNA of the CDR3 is TGTGCCATCAACCGGGGGCGCGAAGGTTCCTACGAGCAGTACTTC. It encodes CAINRGREGSYEQYF.

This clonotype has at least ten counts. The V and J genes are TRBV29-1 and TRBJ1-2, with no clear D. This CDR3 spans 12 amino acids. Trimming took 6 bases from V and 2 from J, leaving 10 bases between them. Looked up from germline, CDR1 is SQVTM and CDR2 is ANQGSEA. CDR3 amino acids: CSVRTANYGYTF. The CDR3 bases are TGCAGCGTAAGGACCGCAAACTATGGCTACACCTTC. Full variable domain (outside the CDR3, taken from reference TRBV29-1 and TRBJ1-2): SAVISQKPSRDICQRGTSLTIQCQVDSQVTMMFWYRQQPGQSLTLIATANQGSEATYESGFVIDKFPISRPNLTFSTLTVSNMSPEDSSIYLCSVRTANYGYTFGSGTRLTVV.

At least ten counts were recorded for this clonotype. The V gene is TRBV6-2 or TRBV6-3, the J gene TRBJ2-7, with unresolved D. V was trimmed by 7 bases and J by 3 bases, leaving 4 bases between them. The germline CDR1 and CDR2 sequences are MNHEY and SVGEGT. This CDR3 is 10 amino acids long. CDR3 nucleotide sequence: TGTGCCAGCACCGACTACGAGCAGTACGTC. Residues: CASTDYEQYV.

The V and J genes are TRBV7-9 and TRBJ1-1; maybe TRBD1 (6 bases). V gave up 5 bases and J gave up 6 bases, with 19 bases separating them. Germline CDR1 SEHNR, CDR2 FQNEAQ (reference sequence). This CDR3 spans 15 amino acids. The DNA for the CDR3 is TGTGCCAGCAGCCCGAGCGGGGGGCTGCGGGCTGAAGCTTTCTTT. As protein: CASSPSGGLRAEAFF. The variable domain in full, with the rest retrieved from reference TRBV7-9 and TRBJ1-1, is DTGVSQNPRHKITKRGQNVTFRCDPISEHNRLYWYRQTLGQGPEFLTYFQNEAQLEKSRLLSDRFSAERPKGSFSTLEIQRTEQGDSAMYLCASSPSGGLRAEAFFGQGTRLTVV.

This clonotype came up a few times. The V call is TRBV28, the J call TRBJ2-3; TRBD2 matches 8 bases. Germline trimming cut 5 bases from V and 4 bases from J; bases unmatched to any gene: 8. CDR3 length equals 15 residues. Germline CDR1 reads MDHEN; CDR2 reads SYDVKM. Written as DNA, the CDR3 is TGTGCCAGCAGTCGTCCAGCGGGAGTAGCAGATACGCAGTATTTT. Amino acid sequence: CASSRPAGVADTQYF.